Listed below are T cell receptor beta chains from one sample, sequenced in a study of shared clonotypes between healthy human individuals. Sequencing was performed with immunoSEQ multiplex PCR; in TCRdb, only in-frame clones are kept and a portion is missing. The data show about 2.5 million clones, around 93% seen once. Specimen: naive CD4+ T cells from PBMCs. The receptors originated from a man between 18 and 29 years old in good health. Some clones in this sample may be carry-over from other donors' samples. CDR3s leave out the opening cysteine and the closing phenylalanine or tryptophan.

J gene: TRBJ2-5; V gene: TRBV20-1; CDR3 protein: SALHGQTQY
J gene: TRBJ2-2; V gene: TRBV5-1; CDR3 protein: ASSDSGLTGELF
J gene: TRBJ1-5; V gene: TRBV11-3; CDR3 protein: ASSLTGGNQPQH
J gene: TRBJ2-7; V gene: TRBV5-4; CDR3 protein: ASSWASGRGYEQY
J gene: TRBJ1-5; V gene: TRBV30; CDR3 protein: AWSVGPGQPQH
J gene: TRBJ2-1; V gene: TRBV7-2; CDR3 protein: ASSLARLGNEQF
J gene: TRBJ2-2; V gene: TRBV6-1; CDR3 protein: ASSEVRGPGTGELF
J gene: TRBJ1-4; V gene: TRBV5-4; CDR3 protein: ASSLGQGDRNEKLF
J gene: TRBJ2-5; V gene: TRBV11-2; CDR3 protein: ASSLDRQPFETQY
J gene: TRBJ1-1; V gene: TRBV29-1; CDR3 protein: SAQQGRITEAF
J gene: TRBJ2-1; V gene: TRBV25-1; CDR3 protein: ASSLAGRSYNEQF
J gene: TRBJ2-3; V gene: TRBV6-1; CDR3 protein: ASRERSTDTQY
J gene: TRBJ2-5; V gene: TRBV4-1; CDR3 protein: ASSQWLQETQY